Following are 9 T cell receptor beta chains from one sample sequenced in a study of T cells after posttransplantation cyclophosphamide. Profiling relied on immunoSEQ multiplex PCR, and the TCRdb table lists in-frame clones only, not all of them. The sample presents approximately 40,000 clones, none singletons. The sample comprised PBMCs. These receptors were obtained from a man aged 35 to 55 in good health, CMV-negative, and a related stem cell transplant donor.

Ten or more counts support this clone. This chain connects TRBV11-2 to TRBJ2-1; D is unresolved. There are 13 residues in the CDR3. The germline V gene has CDR1 SGHAT and CDR2 FQNNGV. The germline V and J ends were trimmed by 5 bases and 6 bases, with 11 bases remaining between them. In DNA form, the CDR3 reads TGTGCCAGCAGCCTATTTGGGCTCAATGAGCAGTTCTTC. Amino acid sequence: CASSLFGLNEQFF.

Many counts were recorded for this clone. This chain connects TRBV7-2 to TRBJ1-1; D perhaps matches TRBD1 (5 bases). Germline values: CDR1 SGHTA, CDR2 FQGNSA. V was cut by 1 base and J by 1 base, with 10 bases left in between. This CDR3 comprises 15 residues. Written as DNA, the CDR3 is TGTGCCAGCAGCTTAGTCGGCGGGGGGAACACTGAAGCTTTCTTT. Protein: CASSLVGGGNTEAFF.

There are a few counts of this clone. The rearrangement uses TRBV7-9 and TRBJ2-1; D gene ambiguous. Germline CDR1 is SEHNR and CDR2 is FQNEAQ (reference sequence). V gave up 5 bases and J gave up 6 bases, with 8 bases separating them. The CDR3 extends over 12 amino acids. CDR3 sequence reads: CASSQAGNEQFF. The CDR3 DNA reads as TGTGCCAGCAGCCAAGCCGGCAATGAGCAGTTCTTC.

The table lists this clone with a few counts. The rearrangement uses TRBV12-5 and TRBJ2-5; TRBD2 might be the D (6 bases). The germline V gene has CDR1 LGHNT and CDR2 FRNRAP. Trimming stripped 6 bases from V and 0 bases from J, with 20 bases between. This CDR3 has 17 residues. CDR3 protein: CASGPSGLGGYQETQYF. The CDR3, as DNA: TGTGCTAGTGGCCCTTCTGGTCTAGGAGGGTACCAAGAGACCCAGTACTTC.

This clone was picked up many times. V is TRBV15 and J is TRBJ1-1; D remains unclear. Germline V gene data show CDR1 as LNHNV and CDR2 as YYDKDF (reference sequence). Trimming cost V 0 bases and J 4 bases, with 12 bases left between them. The CDR3 spans 15 residues. The DNA for the CDR3 is TGTGCCACCAGCAGAGATGGGAGTGGTCCCACTGAAGCTTTCTTT. It yields the protein CATSRDGSGPTEAFF. Full variable domain (missing parts from reference TRBV15 and TRBJ1-1): DAMVIQNPRYQVTQFGKPVTLSCSQTLNHNVMYWYQQKSSQAPKLLFHYYDKDFNNEADTPDNFQSRRPNTSFCFLDIRSPGLGDTAMYLCATSRDGSGPTEAFFGQGTRLTVV.

This clone was seen a few times. V and J are TRBV14 and TRBJ2-2; a possible D gene is TRBD2 (5 bases). The germline V and J ends were trimmed by 0 bases and 13 bases, with 15 bases remaining between them. Germline V CDR1 and CDR2: SGHDN, FVKESK. The length of the CDR3 is 14 residues. Written as DNA, the CDR3 is TGTGCCAGCAGCCAAGATTGGACCCGGGGTGGGCTGTTTTTT. Amino acid sequence: CASSQDWTRGGLFF.

This clone was counted ten times or more. The genes are TRBV19 and TRBJ2-4; 8 bases are a match to TRBD1. After removal of 8 bases from V and 1 base from J, the junction contained 4 bases not matched to a gene. Germline loops: CDR1 LNHDA, CDR2 SQIVND (reference sequence). The CDR3 is 14 amino acids. CDR3 residues: CASADRGAKNIQYF. As DNA, the CDR3 is TGTGCCAGTGCTGACAGGGGTGCCAAAAACATTCAGTACTTC.

This clone was seen repeatedly, ten times or more. The CDR3 DNA sequence: TGTGCCAGCAGTCAGGGACAGGGGGCTAATGAAAAACTGTTTTTT. Protein: CASSQGQGANEKLFF. This chain links TRBV6-6 with TRBJ1-4; 11 bases fit TRBD1. The CDR3 runs 15 residues. With V trimmed by 5 bases and J by 3 bases, 2 bases remained unmatched. Germline values: CDR1 MNHNY, CDR2 SVGAGI (reference sequence).

This clone was seen at least ten times. This sequence joins TRBV5-1 and TRBJ2-7; 8 bases map to TRBD1. The CDR3 runs 14 residues. CDR1 and CDR2 (germline): SGHRS, YFSETQ. V lost 3 bases, J lost 5 bases, and 7 bases stayed unmatched. The CDR3 loop reads CASSSGTGIDEQYF. Written as DNA, the CDR3 is TGCGCCAGCAGCTCCGGGACAGGTATTGACGAGCAGTACTTC.